These 3 T cell receptor beta chains were sequenced from one sample in a study of CD8+ T cells in alopecia areata. cDNA reverse transcribed from extracted RNA served as the sequencing template. Assay: immunoSEQ multiplex PCR; the TCRdb copy retains only in-frame clones and omits some. This sample carries over 100,000 clones, none of them present only once. The sequencing input was lesional skin. The origin of the receptors is a C3H/HeJ mouse with alopecia areata. The MHC haplotype of the strain is H2-k.

In this sample, this clone turned up a few times. The gene symbols are mouse symbols. The sequenced fragment ends 4 residues before the CDR3 boundary, so the rest is inferred from the germline J gene. The rearrangement uses TRBV14 and TRBJ2-7; possible D gene TRBD1, 5 bases. Germline assignment: CDR1 SGHDT and CDR2 FRDEAV. The CDR3 length is 13 residues. The chain's CDR3 is CASSFGAGYEQYF. CDR3 bases read: TGTGCCAGCAGTTTCGGCGCAGGGTAT.

About this clone itself: Genes here carry mouse names. Read sequence stops 4 residues before the CDR3 end, and the germline J gene provides the missing end. V and J are TRBV1 and TRBJ2-1; tentatively, D is TRBD1 (5 bases). The CDR3 sequence is 11 residues long. Germline V gives CDR1 NSQYPW, CDR2 LRSPGD (reference sequence). The CDR3 sequence: CTCRNRAEQFF. CDR3 DNA (partial): TGCACCTGCAGAAACAGGGCT.

This clone was counted only a few times. Mouse germline and gene names are used. The CDR3 is cut off 4 residues early in the read; its end comes from the germline J gene. The chain has TRBV13-1 and TRBJ2-3; 9 bases are a match to TRBD1. Germline V gene sequence: CDR1 NSHNY, CDR2 SYGAGN. This CDR3 spans 16 amino acids. The V gene end was trimmed by 1 base and the J gene end by 1 base; junction bases not matched to a gene: 4. CDR3 bases read: TGTGCCAGCAGTGATCGGGACAGGGTGGGTGCAGAA. Protein product: CASSDRDRVGAE. Given in full, the CDR3 is CASSDRDRVGAETLYF.